This T cell receptor beta chain was identified in a study of shared clonotypes between healthy human individuals. The CDR3 is made up of 15 amino acids. The germline CDR1 and CDR2 sequences are MNHEY and SVGAGI. V gave up 6 bases and J gave up 4 bases, with 16 bases separating them. The table came from immunoSEQ multiplex PCR; TCRdb's copy has only in-frame clones and leaves some out. The data show roughly 500,000 clones, 70% to 80% seen once. The rearrangement links TRBV6-5 to TRBJ2-1; a weak D match, TRBD1 (5 bases). Sequencing was performed on PBMCs. The receptor was derived from a woman between 40 and 50 years old in good health. Some clones in this sample may be carry-over from other donors' samples. CDR3 sequence (DNA): TGTGCCAGCAGCCGTGGGGCGAGATATTACAATGAGCAGTTCTTC. Protein: CASSRGARYYNEQFF.